In this sample, the clone carrying this TCR beta chain turned up a few times. The sample is drawn from a study of cytomegalovirus exposure and HLA in healthy donors. PCR amplification relied on 60 Vbeta primers (plus 13 Jbeta primers). The data were produced by immunoSEQ multiplex PCR, yet TCRdb's version contains in-frame clones alone and is incomplete. The table lists about 230,000 clones, around four fifths of them singletons. The sequenced material came from PBMCs. The receptor comes from a boy aged 5-17 years in good health and CMV-seronegative.

The CDR3: CSARRGLRTDTQYF. The DNA for the CDR3 is TGCAGCGCTCGAAGGGGACTAAGGACAGATACGCAGTATTTT. This chain links TRBV29-1 with TRBJ2-3; 7 nucleotides line up with TRBD2. V was pared by 7 bases and J by 3 bases, with 10 bases of the junction left unmatched. The CDR3 covers 14 residues. Germline V gene data show CDR1 as SQVTM and CDR2 as ANQGSEA.